The subject of this entry is one T cell receptor beta chain. Its target is not known. This sample is drawn from a study of T cell repertoires in cytomegalovirus infection. From germline, CDR1 is DFQATT and CDR2 SNEGSKA (reference sequence). Between the trimmed V and J ends, which lost 0 bases and 4 bases, there was a span of 6 bases. This CDR3 contains 12 residues. Via MiXCR, TCRdb re-called the reads, giving one row per CDR3 protein. In the table there are 100,000 to 150,000 distinct CDR3 sequences, more than 30% of which are singletons. This chain uses TRBV20-1 with TRBJ1-2; D gene unclear. This receptor was taken from a human donor in good health (CMV status not recorded). Some clones in this sample may be carry-over from other donors' samples. Sequencing used CD8+ T cells from cultured PBMCs, obtained from culture after CMV antigen stimulation. DNA for the CDR3: TGCAGTGCTAGAGAGGCGTCCTATGGCTACACCTTC. Translated: CSAREASYGYTF.